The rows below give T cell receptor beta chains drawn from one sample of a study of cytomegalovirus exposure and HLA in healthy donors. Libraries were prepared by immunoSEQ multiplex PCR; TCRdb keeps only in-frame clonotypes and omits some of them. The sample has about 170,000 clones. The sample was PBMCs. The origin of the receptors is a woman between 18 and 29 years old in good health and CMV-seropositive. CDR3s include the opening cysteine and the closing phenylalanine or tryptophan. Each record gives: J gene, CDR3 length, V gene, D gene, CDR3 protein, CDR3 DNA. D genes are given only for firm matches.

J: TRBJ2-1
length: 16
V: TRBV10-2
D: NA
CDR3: CASIDGGWSSYNEQFF
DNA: TGCGCCAGCATTGATGGCGGGTGGAGCTCCTACAATGAGCAGTTCTTC

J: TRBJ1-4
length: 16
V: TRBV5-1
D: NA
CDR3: CASSSQPTATNEKLFF
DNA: TGCGCCAGCAGCTCGCAACCCACTGCAACTAATGAAAAACTGTTTTTT

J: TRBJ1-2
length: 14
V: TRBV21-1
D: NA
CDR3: CASRRTGQNYGYTF
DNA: TGTGCCAGCCGTCGGACAGGGCAAAACTATGGCTACACCTTC

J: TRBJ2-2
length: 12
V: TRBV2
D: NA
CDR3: CASAGMGGELFF
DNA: TGTGCCAGCGCGGGGATGGGCGGGGAGCTGTTTTTT

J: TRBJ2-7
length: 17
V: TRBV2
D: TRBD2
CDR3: CASIPSSGGAGRGEQYF
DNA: TGTGCCAGCATACCCTCTAGCGGGGGGGCGGGCAGGGGCGAGCAGTACTTC

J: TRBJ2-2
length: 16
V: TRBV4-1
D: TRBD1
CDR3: CASSQPWQGDTGELFF
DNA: TGCGCCAGCAGCCAACCATGGCAGGGGGACACCGGGGAGCTGTTTTTT

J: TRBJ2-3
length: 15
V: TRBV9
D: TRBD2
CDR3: CASSVGAGGPDTQYF
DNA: TGTGCCAGCAGCGTAGGAGCGGGAGGCCCAGATACGCAGTATTTT

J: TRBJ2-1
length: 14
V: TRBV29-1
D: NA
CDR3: CSVVPSLTNNEQFF
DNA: TGCAGCGTTGTCCCTAGCCTTACCAACAATGAGCAGTTCTTC

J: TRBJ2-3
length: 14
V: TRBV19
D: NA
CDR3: CASKGGARTDTQYF
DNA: TGTGCCAGTAAGGGGGGGGCGCGAACAGATACGCAGTATTTT

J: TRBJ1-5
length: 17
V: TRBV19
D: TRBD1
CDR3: CASSIRQGGNSNQPQHF
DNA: TGTGCCAGTAGTATCCGACAGGGGGGGAATAGCAATCAGCCCCAGCATTTT

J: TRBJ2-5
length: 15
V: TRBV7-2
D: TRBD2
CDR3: CASISWRGGQETQYF
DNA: TGTGCCAGCATATCTTGGCGGGGGGGACAAGAGACCCAGTACTTC

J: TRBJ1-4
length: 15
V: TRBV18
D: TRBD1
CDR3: CASSPRQGADEKLFF
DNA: TGTGCCAGCTCACCACGACAGGGGGCGGATGAAAAACTGTTTTTT

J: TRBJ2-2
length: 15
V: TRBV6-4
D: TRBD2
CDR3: CASRKTSGHTGELFF
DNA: TGTGCCAGCAGGAAGACTAGCGGTCACACCGGGGAGCTGTTTTTT

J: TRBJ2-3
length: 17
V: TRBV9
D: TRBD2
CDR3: CASSVYRAGGPQDTQYF
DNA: TGTGCCAGCAGCGTATATCGAGCGGGAGGGCCTCAGGATACGCAGTATTTT

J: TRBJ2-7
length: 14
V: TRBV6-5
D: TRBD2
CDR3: CASSTSGSSYEQYF
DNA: TGTGCCAGCTCGACTAGCGGCAGCTCCTACGAGCAGTACTTC

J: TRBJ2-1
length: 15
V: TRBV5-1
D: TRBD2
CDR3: CASRVFLAGYNEQFF
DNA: TGCGCCAGCAGAGTATTTCTAGCGGGGTACAATGAGCAGTTCTTC

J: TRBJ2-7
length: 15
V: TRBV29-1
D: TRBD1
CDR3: CSVETGQGEVYEQYF
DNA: TGCAGCGTTGAAACGGGACAGGGAGAAGTCTACGAGCAGTACTTC

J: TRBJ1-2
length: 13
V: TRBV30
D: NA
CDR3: CAWSVGGLKGYTF
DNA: TGTGCCTGGAGTGTCGGGGGGCTAAAGGGCTACACCTTC

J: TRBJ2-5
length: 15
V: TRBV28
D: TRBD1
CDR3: CASSPGQSYQETQYF
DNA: TGTGCCAGCTCCCCGGGACAGAGCTACCAAGAGACCCAGTACTTC

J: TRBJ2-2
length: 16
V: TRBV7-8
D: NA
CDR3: CASSLVGSANTGELFF
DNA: TGTGCCAGCAGCTTAGTCGGGTCCGCGAACACCGGGGAGCTGTTTTTT

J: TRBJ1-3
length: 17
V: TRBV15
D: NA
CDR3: CATSRAPTSSSGNTIYF
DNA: TGTGCCACCAGCAGAGCGCCGACTTCGAGCTCTGGAAACACCATATATTTT

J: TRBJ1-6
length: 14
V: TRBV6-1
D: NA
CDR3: CASLREISGSPLHF
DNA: TGTGCCAGCCTCCGGGAGATTTCCGGTTCACCCCTCCACTTT

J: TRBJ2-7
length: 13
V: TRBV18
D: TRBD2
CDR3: CASSLAENYEQYF
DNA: TGTGCCAGCTCCCTAGCGGAAAACTACGAGCAGTACTTC

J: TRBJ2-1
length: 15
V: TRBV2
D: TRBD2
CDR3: CASSEDAGRENEQFF
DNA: TGTGCCAGCAGTGAAGACGCAGGGAGGGAAAATGAGCAGTTCTTC

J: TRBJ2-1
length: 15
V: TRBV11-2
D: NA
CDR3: CASSLDFGSYNEQFF
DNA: TGTGCCAGCAGCTTAGATTTCGGCTCCTACAATGAGCAGTTCTTC

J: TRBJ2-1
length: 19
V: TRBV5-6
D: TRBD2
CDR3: CASSSVDGRAGASYNEQFF
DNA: TGTGCCAGCAGCTCAGTAGATGGTCGGGCGGGAGCGTCCTACAATGAGCAGTTCTTC

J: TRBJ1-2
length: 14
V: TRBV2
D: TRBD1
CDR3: CASMRVDRGGGYTF
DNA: TGTGCCAGCATGAGGGTTGACAGGGGTGGTGGCTACACCTTC

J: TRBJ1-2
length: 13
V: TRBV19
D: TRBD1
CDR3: CASTPFRGHGYTF
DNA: TGTGCCAGTACCCCTTTCAGGGGGCATGGCTACACCTTC

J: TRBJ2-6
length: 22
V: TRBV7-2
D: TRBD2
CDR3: CASSLASPLGISGLSGANVLTF
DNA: TGTGCCAGCAGCTTAGCGTCCCCCCTCGGGATTAGCGGGCTCTCTGGGGCCAACGTCCTGACTTTC

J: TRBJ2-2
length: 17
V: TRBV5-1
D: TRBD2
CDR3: CASSRLGLERNTGELFF
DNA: TGCGCCAGCAGCCGACTCGGACTAGAACGAAACACCGGGGAGCTGTTTTTT

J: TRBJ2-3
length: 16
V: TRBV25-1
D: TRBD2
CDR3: CASSGGLAGRVDTQYF
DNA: TGTGCCAGCAGTGGGGGACTAGCGGGGAGGGTAGATACGCAGTATTTT

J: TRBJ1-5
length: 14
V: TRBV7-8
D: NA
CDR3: CASSYTQVDQPQHF
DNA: TGTGCCAGCAGTTACACACAGGTCGATCAGCCCCAGCATTTT

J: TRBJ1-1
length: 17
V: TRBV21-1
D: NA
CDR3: CASSKGEQLMKSTEAFF
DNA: TGTGCCAGCAGCAAAGGAGAACAGTTAATGAAGAGCACTGAAGCTTTCTTT

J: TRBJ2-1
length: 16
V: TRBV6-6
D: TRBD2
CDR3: CASSPGTSGSYNEQFF
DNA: TGTGCCAGCAGTCCAGGGACTAGCGGGAGTTACAATGAGCAGTTCTTC

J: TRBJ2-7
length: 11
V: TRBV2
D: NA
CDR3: CASSVEYEQYF
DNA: TGTGCCAGCAGTGTGGAGTACGAGCAGTACTTC

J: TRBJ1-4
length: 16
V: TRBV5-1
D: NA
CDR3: CASSLVVATSNEKLFF
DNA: TGCGCCAGCAGCTTGGTTGTAGCGACTTCTAATGAAAAACTGTTTTTT

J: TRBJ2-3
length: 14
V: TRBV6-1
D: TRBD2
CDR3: CACRLAGGTDTQYF
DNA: TGTGCCTGCCGCCTAGCGGGAGGGACAGATACGCAGTATTTT

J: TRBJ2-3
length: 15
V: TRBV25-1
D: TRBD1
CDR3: CASSDWTGETDTQYF
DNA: TGTGCCAGCAGTGACTGGACAGGGGAAACAGATACGCAGTATTTT

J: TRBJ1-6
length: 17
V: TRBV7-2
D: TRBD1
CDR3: CASSLQGAISYNSPLHF
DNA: TGTGCCAGCAGCTTACAGGGGGCAATCTCCTATAATTCACCCCTCCACTTT

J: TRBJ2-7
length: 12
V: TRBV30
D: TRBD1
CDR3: CAFKTQGGEQYF
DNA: TGTGCCTTCAAGACACAGGGGGGCGAGCAGTACTTC

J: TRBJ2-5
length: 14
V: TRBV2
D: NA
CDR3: CASNPLDWKETQYF
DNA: TGTGCCAGCAATCCCCTGGACTGGAAAGAGACCCAGTACTTC

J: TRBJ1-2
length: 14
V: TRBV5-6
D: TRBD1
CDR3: CASSSRQGYYGYTF
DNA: TGTGCCAGCAGCTCCCGACAGGGATACTATGGCTACACCTTC

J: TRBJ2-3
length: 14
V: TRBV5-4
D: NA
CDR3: CASSLGYGTDTQYF
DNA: TGTGCCAGCAGCTTGGGCTATGGCACAGATACGCAGTATTTT

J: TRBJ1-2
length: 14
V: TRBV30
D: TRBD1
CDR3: CAWSFDRGSYGYTF
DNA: TGTGCCTGGAGTTTCGACAGGGGGAGCTATGGCTACACCTTC

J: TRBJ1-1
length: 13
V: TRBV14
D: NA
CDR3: CATQQVSVTEAFF
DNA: TGTGCCACCCAACAGGTGAGCGTCACTGAAGCTTTCTTT

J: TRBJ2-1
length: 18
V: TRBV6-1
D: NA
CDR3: CASSELAGGHSGYNEQFF
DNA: TGTGCCAGCAGTGAATTGGCGGGCGGGCATTCGGGCTACAATGAGCAGTTCTTC

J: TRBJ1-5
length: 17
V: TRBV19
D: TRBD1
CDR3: CASSSPGTVDSNQPQHF
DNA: TGTGCCAGTAGTAGCCCCGGGACAGTCGATAGCAATCAGCCCCAGCATTTT

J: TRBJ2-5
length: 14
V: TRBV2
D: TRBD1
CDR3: CASSGQGAGETQYF
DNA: TGTGCCAGCAGTGGACAGGGGGCCGGAGAGACCCAGTACTTC

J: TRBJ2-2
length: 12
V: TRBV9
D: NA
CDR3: CASSSPTGELFF
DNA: TGTGCCAGCAGCAGCCCCACCGGGGAGCTGTTTTTT

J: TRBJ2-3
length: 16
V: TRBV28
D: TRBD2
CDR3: CASSLWGTGGQDTQYF
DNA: TGTGCCAGCAGTTTATGGGGAACGGGAGGGCAAGATACGCAGTATTTT

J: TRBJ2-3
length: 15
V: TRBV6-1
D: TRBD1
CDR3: CASIRGQGWGDTQYF
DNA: TGTGCCAGCATTAGAGGACAGGGATGGGGAGATACGCAGTATTTT

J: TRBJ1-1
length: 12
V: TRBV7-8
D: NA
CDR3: CASSPQVTEAFF
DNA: TGTGCCAGCAGTCCCCAGGTGACTGAAGCTTTCTTT